The next 25 T cell receptor beta chains were all read from a single sample in a study of CD8+ T cells in alopecia areata. This sample's treatment: oral pan-JAK inhibitor, 5-10 mg twice daily. Isolated RNA was reverse transcribed into cDNA used as the sequencing template. Assay used: immunoSEQ multiplex PCR; TCRdb lists only in-frame clones, some missing. The sample carries under 150,000 clones, approximately 57% recorded once. This material consisted of CD4+ T cells sorted from blood, taken at week 4, from a patient treated with tofacitinib. Receptors originate from a human donor with alopecia areata.

The chain joins TRBV30 to TRBJ1-2; possibly TRBD1 for D (6 bases). The germline V and J ends were trimmed by 1 base and 7 bases, with 10 bases remaining between them. Germline-derived CDR1 and CDR2 are GTSNPN and SVGIG (reference sequence). This CDR3 comprises 12 residues. Written as DNA, the CDR3 is TGTGCCTGGAGTGGGACAGCGACTGGCTACACCTTC. It specifies CAWSGTATGYTF.

The chain recombines TRBV28 with TRBJ2-7; D possibly corresponds to TRBD2 (7 bases). V lost 4 bases and J 5 bases, leaving 15 bases between the germline ends. CDR3 size: 14 residues. Germline V gene data show CDR1 as MDHEN and CDR2 as SYDVKM. CDR3 nucleotides: TGTGCCAGCAGTTACCGGGGGGCCAGGAACGAGCAGTACTTC. This translates into CASSYRGARNEQYF.

The chain has TRBV4-3 and TRBJ2-5; 8 bases are a match to TRBD2. The CDR3 has 15 amino acids. In germline, CDR1 is LGHNA, CDR2 YSLEER. The junction had 6 bases not matched to a gene; V was cut back by 4 bases and J by 2 bases. CDR3 in amino acids: CASSLAGGIQETQYF. In nucleotides, the CDR3 is TGCGCCAGCAGCCTGGCGGGGGGAATACAAGAGACCCAGTACTTC.

The chain employs TRBV2 and TRBJ1-3; 11 positions agree with TRBD1. The CDR3 consists of 15 residues. J gave up 8 bases and V 4 bases, and 7 bases lay outside the gene matches. The germline gives CDR1 SNHLY, CDR2 FYNNEI. In nucleotides, the CDR3 is TGTGCCAGCAGTGGTCAGGACAGGGGGCAGGACACCATATATTTT. Protein product: CASSGQDRGQDTIYF.

The V gene is TRBV10-3, the J gene TRBJ1-2; D is perhaps TRBD1 (5 bases). Deletions cut 4 bases from V and 4 bases from J, with 16 bases between. This CDR3 has 15 amino acids. CDR1 ENHRY and CDR2 SYGVKD come from the germline V gene. The CDR3 loop reads CAISGMDGGAYGYTF. The CDR3 DNA is TGTGCCATCAGTGGAATGGACGGAGGGGCCTATGGCTACACCTTC.

CDR3 coding DNA: TGTGCCAGCTCACCCACCCTAGCTCTGGAGACCCAGTACTTC. It yields the protein CASSPTLALETQYF. The V call is TRBV18, the J call TRBJ2-5; D is possibly TRBD2 (5 bases). CDR1 KGHSH and CDR2 LQKENI come from the germline V gene. The CDR3 extends over 14 amino acids. Trimming took off 3 bases at V and 5 bases at J, with 13 bases between the two ends.

The V and J genes are TRBV29-1 and TRBJ1-1, with D unresolved. The V end lost 3 bases, the J end lost 7 bases, and 15 bases lay between the germline ends. The CDR3 runs 13 residues. The germline CDR1 and CDR2 sequences are SQVTM and ANQGSEA. The CDR3 bases are TGCAGCGTTGATGCGACAATCCGGGTTGAAGCTTTCTTT. It specifies CSVDATIRVEAFF.

The V and J genes are TRBV5-6 and TRBJ2-7, with D perhaps being TRBD1 or TRBD2 (5 bases each). CDR3 length: 13 amino acids. The V and J ends lost 5 bases and 4 bases respectively, with 13 bases between them. CDR1 SGHDT and CDR2 YYEEEE come from the germline V gene. CDR3 region: CASRARGGYEQYF. The CDR3 nucleotides read TGTGCCAGCAGGGCCCGGGGCGGGTACGAGCAGTACTTC.

The J gene is TRBJ2-5, the V gene TRBV7-9, with D possibly matching TRBD2 (6 bases). Germline V lookup: CDR1 SEHNR, CDR2 FQNEAQ (reference sequence). This CDR3 is built from 16 residues. V dropped 4 bases and J dropped 2 bases, with 17 bases sitting between them. CDR3 coding DNA: TGTGCCAGCAGCTGGGGCTCCGGAGGGACGCAAGAGACCCAGTACTTC. Protein sequence: CASSWGSGGTQETQYF.

CDR3: CASSVAAGDTDTQYF. CDR3 nucleotides: TGTGCCAGCAGCGTAGCAGCGGGGGATACAGATACGCAGTATTTT. The gene calls are TRBV9 and TRBJ2-3; 8 nucleotides match TRBD2. Germline V gives CDR1 SGDLS, CDR2 YYNGEE. After removal of 0 bases from V and 3 bases from J, the junction contained 3 bases not matched to a gene. CDR3 size: 15 residues.

The V gene is TRBV29-1, the J gene TRBJ2-3; no firm D call. V lost 4 bases and J 2 bases, leaving 7 bases between the germline ends. Per the germline V gene, CDR1 is SQVTM and CDR2 is ANQGSEA. CDR3 length: 12 amino acids. CDR3 in amino acids: CSVVRDTDTQYF. In DNA form, the CDR3 reads TGCAGCGTTGTACGAGACACAGATACGCAGTATTTT.

The J gene is TRBJ1-1, the V gene TRBV5-1; TRBD1 agrees at 7 bases. V shed 4 bases, J shed 1 base, and the junction held 7 bases outside the gene matches. Germline CDR1 and CDR2: SGHRS and YFSETQ. The CDR3 has 15 amino acids. The CDR3: CASSPQTGPNTEAFF. CDR3 in DNA: TGCGCCAGCAGCCCACAGACAGGGCCGAACACTGAAGCTTTCTTT.

The chain combines TRBV29-1 with TRBJ1-2; D is perhaps TRBD1 (6 bases). Germline assignment: CDR1 SQVTM and CDR2 ANQGSEA. V was clipped by 3 bases and J by 8 bases, with 16 bases between them. The length of the CDR3 is 13 residues. The CDR3 is CSVENREGRGYTF. The CDR3 coding sequence is TGCAGCGTTGAGAACAGGGAAGGGCGAGGCTACACCTTC.

DNA of the CDR3: TGCAGCGTTGAACAGGACACCTGCTACACCTTC. It is translated as CSVEQDTCYTF. This sequence joins TRBV29-1 and TRBJ1-2, with D possibly matching TRBD1 (5 bases). CDR1 and CDR2 (germline): SQVTM, ANQGSEA. Trimming removed 2 bases from V and 9 bases from J, with 10 bases in between. The CDR3 spans 11 residues. Combining the CDR3 with reference TRBV29-1 and TRBJ1-2 gives the whole variable domain SAVISQKPSRDICQRGTSLTIQCQVDSQVTMMFWYRQQPGQSLTLIATANQGSEATYESGFVIDKFPISRPNLTFSTLTVSNMSPEDSSIYLCSVEQDTCYTFGSGTRLTVV.

This chain joins TRBV29-1 and TRBJ1-1; 8 nucleotides agree with TRBD1. The CDR3 is 13 residues long. Germline V gene sequence: CDR1 SQVTM, CDR2 ANQGSEA. The junction had 9 bases not matched to a gene; V was cut back by 8 bases and J by 4 bases. The CDR3 region is CSIWTGWGTEAFF. CDR3 sequence (DNA): TGCAGCATATGGACAGGGTGGGGCACTGAAGCTTTCTTT.

This clone appeared a few times. V usage is TRBV4-2 and J usage is TRBJ2-1; 9 bases match TRBD2. The CDR3 runs 15 residues. Germline lookup yields CDR1 LGHNA and CDR2 YNFKEQ. After removal of 0 bases from V and 7 bases from J, the junction contained 4 bases not matched to a gene. CDR3 sequence: CASSQEFAGGNEQFF. DNA for the CDR3: TGTGCCAGCAGCCAAGAATTCGCGGGGGGGAATGAGCAGTTCTTC.

A few counts support this clone. The chain recombines TRBV29-1 with TRBJ1-4, with a tentative D call TRBD1 (5 bases). The germline V and J ends were trimmed by 4 bases and 7 bases, with 7 bases remaining between them. This CDR3 is 11 amino acids long. In germline, CDR1 is SQVTM, CDR2 ANQGSEA. CDR3 coding DNA: TGCAGCGTTGGCCAGGGTGAAAAACTGTTTTTT. It translates to CSVGQGEKLFF.

The genes are TRBV18 and TRBJ2-6, with TRBD2 as a possible D gene (5 bases). There are 15 residues in the CDR3. The germline V gene encodes CDR1 KGHSH and CDR2 LQKENI. Trimming took off 3 bases at V and 0 bases at J, with 6 bases between the two ends. The DNA for the CDR3 is TGTGCCAGCTCACCGGACTTCTCTGGGGCCAACGTCCTGACTTTC. This translates into CASSPDFSGANVLTF. Based on the CDR3 plus reference TRBV18 and TRBJ2-6, the full variable domain is NAGVMQNPRHLVRRRGQEARLRCSPMKGHSHVYWYRQLPEEGLKFMVYLQKENIIDESGMPKERFSAEFPKEGPSILRIQQVVRGDSAAYFCASSPDFSGANVLTFGAGSRLTVL.

V is TRBV29-1 and J is TRBJ2-5; the D gene is possibly TRBD2 (5 bases). Per germline, CDR1 SQVTM and CDR2 ANQGSEA. The CDR3 is made up of 12 amino acids. The ends were cut back, 6 bases at V and 1 base at J, with 9 bases in the middle. The CDR3 protein is CSVDAGQETQYF. The CDR3, as DNA: TGCAGCGTAGACGCGGGCCAAGAGACCCAGTACTTC.

The chain is built from TRBV5-1 and TRBJ2-1; TRBD1 matches at 9 bases. Germline V gene sequence: CDR1 SGHRS, CDR2 YFSETQ. Losses at the gene ends were 0 bases for V and 4 bases for J; bases not matched to a gene: 2. This CDR3 contains 15 residues. The CDR3 sequence: CASSLDRGRYNEQFF. CDR3 coding DNA: TGCGCCAGCAGCTTGGACAGGGGGCGTTACAATGAGCAGTTCTTC.

The CDR3: CAWGPGDTEAFF. The CDR3 DNA reads as TGTGCCTGGGGTCCCGGGGACACTGAAGCTTTCTTT. The rearrangement joins TRBV30 to TRBJ1-1, with D hard to call. CDR3 length: 12 residues. Per germline, CDR1 GTSNPN and CDR2 SVGIG (reference sequence). Between the trimmed V and J ends, which lost 5 bases and 3 bases, there was a span of 10 bases.

J is TRBJ2-7 and V is TRBV5-1, with D hard to call. Germline CDR1 SGHRS, CDR2 YFSETQ. This CDR3 has 15 residues. Trimming stripped 0 bases from V and 6 bases from J, with 16 bases between. This CDR3 is CASSLVTSSGGEQYF. The CDR3 DNA reads TGCGCCAGCAGCTTGGTTACATCTTCGGGCGGCGAGCAGTACTTC. The full variable domain, its missing parts supplied by reference TRBV5-1 and TRBJ2-7, is KAGVTQTPRYLIKTRGQQVTLSCSPISGHRSVSWYQQTPGQGLQFLFEYFSETQRNKGNFPGRFSGRQFSNSRSEMNVSTLELGDSALYLCASSLVTSSGGEQYFGPGTRLTVT.

The chain uses TRBV29-1 and TRBJ2-3, with 8 bases lining up with TRBD1. Germline V lookup: CDR1 SQVTM, CDR2 ANQGSEA. The V gene end was trimmed by 6 bases and the J gene end by 0 bases; junction bases not matched to a gene: 5. CDR3 size: 14 residues. The CDR3 sequence: CSVPTGVSTDTQYF. CDR3 bases: TGCAGCGTCCCGACAGGGGTGAGCACAGATACGCAGTATTTT.

CDR3 residues: CAWSVRDRDHTEAFF. CDR3 DNA sequence: TGTGCCTGGAGTGTACGGGACAGGGACCACACTGAAGCTTTCTTT. This chain connects TRBV30 to TRBJ1-1, with 9 bases aligning to TRBD1. Per the germline V gene, CDR1 is GTSNPN and CDR2 is SVGIG (reference sequence). Trimming cost V 0 bases and J 3 bases; bases outside gene matches: 5. The CDR3 consists of 15 residues.

This clone was recorded a few times. The chain combines TRBV4-1 with TRBJ1-5, with D perhaps TRBD1 (5 bases). The V and J ends lost 6 bases and 11 bases respectively, with 17 bases between them. Looked up from germline, CDR1 is MGHRA and CDR2 is YSYEKL. The CDR3 spans 13 residues. CDR3 region: CASSPVQGRAQHF. The CDR3 coding sequence is TGCGCCAGCAGTCCCGTGCAGGGCCGTGCCCAGCATTTT.